The T cell receptor beta chain described here comes from a study of control samples from healthy donors and cancer patients. Per the germline V gene, CDR1 is SGHDT and CDR2 is YYEEEE. The length of the CDR3 is 16 residues. J lost 3 bases, V lost 1 base, and 6 bases had no gene match. Assay used: immunoSEQ multiplex PCR; TCRdb lists only in-frame clones, some missing. The profile shows about 110,000 clones, over 75% of them singletons. The sample comprised blood. The chain links TRBV5-6 to TRBJ2-7; 11 nucleotides align to TRBD1. The sequence was collected from a human donor in good health. The donor label of this sample is uncertain. The CDR3 nucleotides read TGTGCCAGCAGCTTGTCCTGGGACAGGGGGTTCTACGAGCAGTACTTC. The encoded protein is CASSLSWDRGFYEQYF.